Presented here are 32 T cell receptor beta chains from one specimen sequenced in a study of blood T cell repertoires in COVID-19. Repertoires were generated with immunoSEQ multiplex PCR, while TCRdb's copy carries only in-frame clones and drops some. This table holds approximately 190,000 clones, roughly four fifths found once. The sequenced material came from peripheral blood. The receptors were gathered from a woman aged 25-40 years with acute or convalescent COVID-19.

The rearrangement joins TRBV13 to TRBJ1-2; D gene unclear. Germline-derived CDR1 and CDR2 are PRHDT and FYEKMQ (reference sequence). V lost 8 bases, J lost 5 bases, and 27 bases lay in between. The CDR3 spans 17 residues. The CDR3: CASVAPEPGFSGYGYTF. The CDR3 coding sequence is TGTGCCAGCGTGGCGCCTGAACCAGGATTCAGCGGTTATGGCTACACCTTC. Full variable domain (missing parts from reference TRBV13 and TRBJ1-2): AAGVIQSPRHLIKEKRETATLKCYPIPRHDTVYWYQQGPGQDPQFLISFYEKMQSDKGSIPDRFSAQQFSDYHSELNMSSLELGDSALYFCASVAPEPGFSGYGYTFGSGTRLTVV.

The V call is TRBV7-8, the J call TRBJ2-7; a weak D match, TRBD2 (5 bases). V was clipped by 1 base and J by 3 bases, with 13 bases between them. CDR1 and CDR2 (germline): SGHVS, FQNEAQ. The CDR3 contains 15 residues. The DNA of the CDR3 is TGTGCCAGCAGCTTAGAAGGCGGGCTGCGCTACGAGCAGTACTTC. Translating it yields CASSLEGGLRYEQYF. The full variable domain, in which reference TRBV7-8 and TRBJ2-7 provide the parts outside the CDR3, is GAGVSQSPRYKVAKRGQDVALRCDPISGHVSLFWYQQALGQGPEFLTYFQNEAQLDKSGLPSDRFFAERPEGSVSTLKIQRTQQEDSAVYLCASSLEGGLRYEQYFGPGTRLTVT.

V usage is TRBV28 and J usage is TRBJ2-7; D remains unclear. The V end was cut by 7 bases, the J end by 0 bases, with 10 bases between. The length of the CDR3 is 13 residues. The V gene's germline CDR1 is MDHEN and CDR2 SYDVKM. DNA for the CDR3: TGTGCCAGCACCCCCGGTAGCTCCTACGAGCAGTACTTC. Its translation: CASTPGSSYEQYF.

The V and J genes are TRBV19 and TRBJ2-5; TRBD1 aligns across 7 bases. Trimming removed 6 bases from V and 1 base from J; junction bases left unmatched: 8. CDR1 LNHDA and CDR2 SQIVND come from the germline V gene (reference sequence). The CDR3 runs 15 residues. CDR3 region: CASSLQQGFQETQYF. As DNA, the CDR3 is TGTGCCAGTAGCTTACAACAGGGGTTCCAAGAGACCCAGTACTTC.

This sequence joins TRBV7-9 and TRBJ2-1, with 10 bases matching TRBD1. CDR3 size: 16 residues. Germline V gives CDR1 SEHNR, CDR2 FQNEAQ (reference sequence). Germline trimming cut 2 bases from V and 6 bases from J; bases unmatched to any gene: 7. Written as DNA, the CDR3 is TGTGCCAGCAGCTTATCCGGGACAGGGGCGGTCAATGAGCAGTTCTTC. The encoded protein is CASSLSGTGAVNEQFF.

The chain recombines TRBV28 with TRBJ1-3; the D gene is possibly TRBD1 (5 bases). The CDR3 extends over 15 amino acids. V was clipped by 3 bases and J by 4 bases, with 13 bases between them. CDR1 MDHEN and CDR2 SYDVKM come from the germline V gene. CDR3 sequence: CASSFTGSAGNTIYF. The DNA for the CDR3 is TGTGCCAGCAGTTTTACAGGCTCTGCCGGAAACACCATATATTTT.

The gene calls are TRBV4-3 and TRBJ1-6; D is ambiguous. The germline V and J ends were trimmed by 0 bases and 9 bases, with 15 bases remaining between them. CDR3 size: 16 residues. Germline CDR1 and CDR2: LGHNA and YSLEER. The CDR3 loop is CASSQDVWGGGSPLHF. The CDR3 DNA reads as TGCGCCAGCAGCCAAGATGTGTGGGGAGGTGGTTCACCCCTCCACTTT.

The chain recombines TRBV28 with TRBJ2-5, with 8 bases lining up with TRBD1. The germline V gene has CDR1 MDHEN and CDR2 SYDVKM. V trimming: 7 bases; J trimming: 2 bases; junction bases outside the gene matches: 9. The CDR3 spans 15 residues. CDR3: CASISPTGGQETQYF. CDR3 DNA sequence: TGTGCCAGCATCTCACCCACAGGGGGTCAAGAGACCCAGTACTTC. The full variable domain, rest sourced from reference TRBV28 and TRBJ2-5, is DVKVTQSSRYLVKRTGEKVFLECVQDMDHENMFWYRQDPGLGLRLIYFSYDVKMKEKGDIPEGYSVSREKKERFSLILESASTNQTSMYLCASISPTGGQETQYFGPGTRLLVL.

The rearrangement joins TRBV19 to TRBJ1-1, with TRBD1 as a possible D gene (5 bases). The CDR3 has 14 amino acids. Trimming removed 5 bases from V and 1 base from J, with 11 bases in between. CDR1 is LNHDA and CDR2 is SQIVND in the germline V gene (reference sequence). This CDR3 is CASSRGTGNTEAFF. In nucleotides, the CDR3 is TGTGCCAGTAGTCGGGGGACTGGGAACACTGAAGCTTTCTTT.

J is TRBJ2-2 and V is TRBV9, with a weak D call TRBD2 (6 bases). The CDR3 is made up of 15 amino acids. Germline CDR1 reads SGDLS; CDR2 reads YYNGEE. V was trimmed by 4 bases and J by 0 bases, leaving 10 bases between them. CDR3 sequence: CASSPRGTNTGELFF. DNA for the CDR3: TGTGCCAGCAGCCCCCGGGGGACGAACACCGGGGAGCTGTTTTTT.

The chain employs TRBV12-5 and TRBJ2-7; D possibly corresponds to TRBD2 (5 bases). Trimming took off 4 bases at V and 5 bases at J, with 12 bases between the two ends. This CDR3 comprises 13 residues. Germline V gene lookup returns CDR1 LGHNT and CDR2 FRNRAP. The CDR3 is CASGSTGSNEQYF. CDR3 bases: TGTGCTAGTGGTTCGACGGGGTCGAACGAGCAGTACTTC.

The chain joins TRBV6-1 to TRBJ2-1; 13 bases are shared with TRBD2. V shed 4 bases and J 6 bases; nucleotides not matched to a gene: 6. The CDR3 length is 16 residues. Germline lookup yields CDR1 MNHNS and CDR2 SASEGT. CDR3 coding DNA: TGTGCCAGCAGTGGGACTAGCGGGAGCCATCTCAATGAGCAGTTCTTC. Its translation: CASSGTSGSHLNEQFF.

The chain combines TRBV20-1 with TRBJ2-5; 13 bases agree with TRBD2. The CDR3 runs 17 residues. Germline V gene lookup returns CDR1 DFQATT and CDR2 SNEGSKA (reference sequence). Trimming cost V 3 bases and J 2 bases; bases outside gene matches: 9. CDR3 region: CSASAFGTSGAQETQYF. CDR3 coding DNA: TGCAGTGCTAGTGCCTTCGGGACTAGCGGGGCTCAAGAGACCCAGTACTTC.

The CDR3 sequence is CASRHRDRGNEQFF. CDR3 coding DNA: TGTGCCAGTAGACACCGGGACAGGGGAAATGAGCAGTTCTTC. The chain has TRBV19 and TRBJ2-1; TRBD1 aligns across 10 bases. CDR1 is LNHDA, CDR2 SQIVND, per germline (reference sequence). The CDR3 runs to 14 residues. V lost 6 bases to trimming and J lost 7 bases; unmatched junction nucleotides: 6.

V and J are TRBV11-2 and TRBJ1-3; TRBD1 is a possible D gene (5 bases). V dropped 0 bases and J dropped 2 bases, with 8 bases sitting between them. Germline assignment: CDR1 SGHAT and CDR2 FQNNGV. CDR3 size: 15 residues. In nucleotides, the CDR3 is TGTGCCAGCAGCTTAGAGGGCAGGGCTGGAAACACCATATATTTT. Amino acid sequence: CASSLEGRAGNTIYF.

This clone was counted a single time. The V gene is TRBV27, the J gene TRBJ1-4; TRBD1 might be the D (6 bases). Trimming left V 6 bases short and J 10 bases short, with 15 bases between. Germline V gene sequence: CDR1 MNHEY, CDR2 SMNVEV (reference sequence). CDR3 length: 13 amino acids. Written as DNA, the CDR3 is TGTGCCAGCAGGGCGACAGGTCAGGGAAAACTGTTTTTT. Translating gives CASRATGQGKLFF. Supplemented by reference TRBV27 and TRBJ1-4, the full variable domain reads EAQVTQNPRYLITVTGKKLTVTCSQNMNHEYMSWYRQDPGLGLRQIYYSMNVEVTDKGDVPEGYKVSRKEKRNFPLILESPSPNQTSLYFCASRATGQGKLFFGSGTQLSVL.

CDR3 nucleotides: TGTGCCAGCACCAGACAGAATACGGTTTCACCCCTCCACTTT. Translating gives CASTRQNTVSPLHF. This rearrangement joins TRBV2 to TRBJ1-6; D is possibly TRBD1 (5 bases). The CDR3 has 14 residues. CDR1 is SNHLY, CDR2 FYNNEI, per germline. V lost 7 bases, J lost 9 bases, and 16 bases lay in between.

The chain uses TRBV4-1 and TRBJ2-5, with TRBD2 matching over 9 bases. The germline V gene has CDR1 MGHRA and CDR2 YSYEKL. V was pared by 1 base and J by 1 base, with 10 bases of the junction left unmatched. The length of the CDR3 is 18 residues. The CDR3 sequence is CASSQGVSGSGGQETQYF. The DNA of the CDR3 is TGCGCCAGCAGCCAAGGAGTTAGCGGGAGTGGGGGCCAAGAGACCCAGTACTTC.

The chain carries TRBV9 and TRBJ1-3; possible D gene TRBD1, 5 bases. CDR3 length equals 14 residues. Trimming removed 4 bases at V and 4 bases at J, with 12 bases between. Germline assignment: CDR1 SGDLS and CDR2 YYNGEE. The CDR3 sequence is CASSFRGTGNTIYF. The CDR3 DNA follows: TGTGCCAGCAGCTTTAGGGGTACAGGAAACACCATATATTTT.

The CDR3: CSVASGDTQYF. The CDR3 DNA reads TGCAGCGTTGCTTCGGGGGATACGCAGTATTTT. The chain carries TRBV29-1 and TRBJ2-3, with D perhaps TRBD2 (5 bases). Germline CDR1 SQVTM, CDR2 ANQGSEA. Trimming left V 4 bases short and J 6 bases short, with 8 bases between. The CDR3 runs 11 residues.

The genes are TRBV5-1 and TRBJ1-3; 7 bases map to TRBD1. The CDR3 consists of 16 residues. After removal of 4 bases from V and 0 bases from J, the junction contained 7 bases not matched to a gene. CDR1 and CDR2 (germline): SGHRS, YFSETQ. The CDR3 bases are TGCGCCAGCAGCCTGACAGGGTTAAGCTCTGGAAACACCATATATTTT. It yields the protein CASSLTGLSSGNTIYF.

A few counts support this clone. The genes are TRBV27 and TRBJ1-3, with D perhaps matching TRBD1 (6 bases). The CDR3 extends over 15 amino acids. Germline lookup yields CDR1 MNHEY and CDR2 SMNVEV (reference sequence). V was cut by 9 bases and J by 3 bases, with 18 bases left in between. CDR3 DNA: TGTGCCAGTAAACCGGGACACACCTTTGGAAACACCATATATTTT. Translated, it gives CASKPGHTFGNTIYF.

This clone has more than one count but fewer than ten. The chain combines TRBV28 with TRBJ1-2; 10 nucleotides match TRBD1. V shed 3 bases, J shed 8 bases, and the junction held 6 bases outside the gene matches. Germline loops: CDR1 MDHEN, CDR2 SYDVKM. The CDR3 is 14 amino acids. In nucleotides, the CDR3 is TGTGCCAGCAGTTTTTCCGGGACAGGGGTCGGCTACACCTTC. Amino acids: CASSFSGTGVGYTF.

This clone has a single count. The chain recombines TRBV9 with TRBJ1-3; D unresolved. The CDR3 has 14 amino acids. The V gene lost 0 bases and the J gene lost 2 bases, with 6 bases spanning the gap. The germline V gene encodes CDR1 SGDLS and CDR2 YYNGEE. The CDR3 sequence: CASSVGATGNTIYF. CDR3 coding DNA: TGTGCCAGCAGCGTAGGGGCGACTGGAAACACCATATATTTT.

The chain uses TRBV3-1 (or the pseudogene TRBV3-2) and TRBJ1-4; 7 bases are a match to TRBD1. J was trimmed by 7 bases and V by 3 bases; bases with no gene match: 8. The CDR3 is made up of 15 amino acids. CDR1 is LGHDT and CDR2 is YNNKEL in the germline V gene (reference sequence). Here the CDR3 DNA reads TGTGCCAGCAGCCAGACCCGATCAGGGGGTGAAAAACTGTTTTTT. Translated: CASSQTRSGGEKLFF.

This chain links TRBV4-3 with TRBJ2-3, with TRBD2 matching over 7 bases. J lost 5 bases, V lost 4 bases, and 9 bases had no gene match. The germline CDR1 and CDR2 sequences are LGHNA and YSLEER. The CDR3 is 15 residues long. The CDR3 nucleotides read TGCGCCAGCAGCCCACCCGGGTCGGGAGGAGATACGCAGTATTTT. It encodes CASSPPGSGGDTQYF.

V and J are TRBV11-2 and TRBJ1-1; D gene uncertain. Trimming took 3 bases from V and 14 from J, leaving 13 bases between them. The CDR3 consists of 11 residues. CDR1 SGHAT and CDR2 FQNNGV come from the germline V gene. The CDR3 is CASSLDRELFF. CDR3 sequence (DNA): TGTGCCAGCAGCTTGGATAGGGAGCTCTTCTTT. The full variable domain, with the rest looked up from reference TRBV11-2 and TRBJ1-1, is EAGVAQSPRYKIIEKRQSVAFWCNPISGHATLYWYQQILGQGPKLLIQFQNNGVVDDSQLPKDRFSAERLKGVDSTLKIQPAKLEDSAVYLCASSLDRELFFGQGTRLTVV.

The V call is TRBV7-2, the J call TRBJ1-5; D not certain. CDR3 length: 13 amino acids. In germline, CDR1 is SGHTA, CDR2 FQGNSA. V was trimmed by 1 base and J by 7 bases, leaving 8 bases between them. As DNA, the CDR3 is TGTGCCAGCAGCTTAGGCAGAACACAGCCCCAGCATTTT. The encoded protein is CASSLGRTQPQHF.

This clone was counted only a few times. For the CDR3, the DNA is TGCAGTGCTAGTTACGCAGGGTTGTACGAGCAGTACTTC. The encoded protein is CSASYAGLYEQYF. The chain is built from TRBV20-1 and TRBJ2-7; possibly TRBD1 for D (5 bases). Trimming removed 3 bases at V and 4 bases at J, with 13 bases between. The V gene's germline CDR1 is DFQATT and CDR2 SNEGSKA (reference sequence). CDR3 size: 13 residues.

This clone showed up just once. The chain has TRBV11-1 and TRBJ2-2, with a weak D call TRBD2 (6 bases). CDR3 size: 14 residues. Germline CDR1 SGHAT, CDR2 FQDESV (reference sequence). V lost 5 bases to trimming and J lost 8 bases, with 15 bases between them. The DNA for the CDR3 is TGTGCCAGCAGCACGGGACTTTACAGGGGGGAGCTGTTTTTT. Its translation is CASSTGLYRGELFF. The complete variable domain, with remaining parts taken from reference TRBV11-1 and TRBJ2-2, reads EAEVAQSPRYKITEKSQAVAFWCDPISGHATLYWYRQILGQGPELLVQFQDESVVDDSQLPKDRFSAERLKGVDSTLKIQPAELGDSAMYLCASSTGLYRGELFFGEGSRLTVL.

V and J are TRBV19 and TRBJ2-6; D might be TRBD2 (6 bases). CDR3 size: 15 residues. Germline V gene data show CDR1 as LNHDA and CDR2 as SQIVND (reference sequence). V was trimmed by 8 bases and J by 0 bases, leaving 11 bases between them. As DNA, the CDR3 is TGTGCCAGTGCCTCCGGGGGCTCTGGGGCCAACGTCCTGACTTTC. It translates to CASASGGSGANVLTF. The variable domain in full, with the rest retrieved from reference TRBV19 and TRBJ2-6, is DGGITQSPKYLFRKEGQNVTLSCEQNLNHDAMYWYRQDPGQGLRLIYYSQIVNDFQKGDIAEGYSVSREKKESFPLTVTSAQKNPTAFYLCASASGGSGANVLTFGAGSRLTVL.

The chain recombines TRBV11-3 with TRBJ2-7, with 8 positions matching TRBD1. CDR1 is SGHNT, CDR2 YENEEA, per germline. The CDR3 loop spans 16 amino acids. V shed 3 bases and J 3 bases; nucleotides not matched to a gene: 10. The CDR3 DNA reads as TGTGCCAGCAGCTTTCCGCCCGGGACAGGTAACTACGAGCAGTACTTC. Protein product: CASSFPPGTGNYEQYF.